Presented here are 7 T cell receptor beta chains from one specimen sequenced in a study of OX40 agonist ivuxolimab in advanced cancers. Data came from immunoSEQ multiplex PCR; TCRdb stores just in-frame clones and leaves some out. The data show tens of thousands of clones, 92% seen once. The specimen was CD4+ or CD8+ T cells sorted from blood, collected in a trial of the OX40 agonist ivuxolimab. The source is an adult with an advanced solid tumor such as melanoma, head and neck, liver or kidney cancer.

The chain combines TRBV19 with TRBJ2-2; D gene ambiguous. In germline, CDR1 is LNHDA, CDR2 SQIVND (reference sequence). Trimming took 3 bases from V and 3 from J, leaving 8 bases between them. The CDR3 covers 14 residues. The DNA for the CDR3 is TGTGCCAGTAGTATTTTCAGATACACCGGGGAGCTGTTTTTT. This sequence encodes CASSIFRYTGELFF.

The chain combines TRBV6-5 with TRBJ1-1; D gene ambiguous. Trimming took 2 bases from V and 1 from J, leaving 5 bases between them. This CDR3 has 13 residues. Germline CDR1 MNHEY, CDR2 SVGAGI. Written as DNA, the CDR3 is TGTGCCAGCAGTTACGTGGCGAACACTGAAGCTTTCTTT. This codes for CASSYVANTEAFF.

The chain uses TRBV7-2 and TRBJ2-7, with 8 bases fitting TRBD2. Trimming at V came to 2 bases and at J to 5 bases, leaving 5 bases not matched to a gene. Germline CDR1 is SGHTA and CDR2 is FQGNSA. The CDR3 is 14 amino acids. The CDR3 here is CASSLISGVDEQYF. The CDR3, as DNA: TGTGCCAGCAGCTTAATTAGCGGGGTCGACGAGCAGTACTTC.

The chain has TRBV10-3 and TRBJ2-5, with 8 bases lining up with TRBD1. The J call could be wrong; TRBJ2-7 is a better fit for the DNA end. CDR1 is ENHRY, CDR2 SYGVKD, per germline. CDR3 length: 12 residues. The CDR3 sequence: CATRDRTYEQYF. The CDR3, as DNA: TGTGCCACCCGGGACAGGACCTACGAGCAGTACTTC.

The V and J genes are TRBV2 and TRBJ1-6, with D tentatively TRBD1 (6 bases). V gave up 11 bases and J gave up 10 bases, with 27 bases separating them. The CDR3 contains 16 residues. Germline CDR1 SNHLY, CDR2 FYNNEI. DNA for the CDR3: TGTGCCGTCTGGGCCTCGACAGGCGTGGGTGGGTCACCCCTCCACTTT. Protein sequence: CAVWASTGVGGSPLHF.

The V call is TRBV5-1, the J call TRBJ1-1; 8 bases are a match to TRBD1. The CDR3 is 13 residues long. V was clipped by 4 bases and J by 4 bases; unmatched bases: 3. Germline assignment: CDR1 SGHRS and CDR2 YFSETQ. The CDR3 nucleotides are TGCGCCAGCAGCCTTACAGGGGGCACTGAAGCTTTCTTT. This gives the protein CASSLTGGTEAFF.

Points on this clone: Sequence at one end of the junction differs from germline and may be a read error. The V call is TRBV6-1, the J call TRBJ1-3, with 9 nucleotides matching TRBD1. Germline V gene sequence: CDR1 MNHNS, CDR2 SASEGT. This CDR3 region has 11 residues. Here the CDR3 reads CAINGQGQNLF. CDR3 coding DNA: TGTGCCATCAACGGACAGGGGCAAAATCTTTTT.